What follows are 7 T cell receptor beta chains derived from one specimen sequenced in a study of T cells in localized non-small cell lung cancer. Some clones are missing from TCRdb's copy, which holds only in-frame ones; the method was immunoSEQ multiplex PCR. In the table there are 13,000 or so clones, over 85% of which are singletons. The source material was peripheral blood mononuclear cells, sampled before any cancer treatment. These receptors were obtained from a man aged 40 to 70 with stage III lung adenocarcinoma.

CDR3 protein: CSVEWDREADTQYF. As DNA, the CDR3 is TGCAGCGTTGAGTGGGACAGGGAAGCAGATACGCAGTATTTT. The rearrangement links TRBV29-1 to TRBJ2-3; 9 nucleotides agree with TRBD1. Trimming at V came to 3 bases and at J to 4 bases, leaving 5 bases not matched to a gene. Germline CDR1 reads SQVTM; CDR2 reads ANQGSEA. This CDR3 is 14 amino acids long.

The chain recombines TRBV14 with TRBJ2-5; D is possibly TRBD2 (5 bases). The V and J ends lost 1 base and 4 bases respectively, with 19 bases between them. Germline CDR1 SGHDN, CDR2 FVKESK. The CDR3 totals 17 residues. The chain's CDR3 is CASSQVPYQGGGETQYF. The CDR3 DNA follows: TGTGCCAGCAGCCAAGTTCCCTATCAAGGAGGAGGAGAGACCCAGTACTTC. The full variable domain, its missing parts supplied by reference TRBV14 and TRBJ2-5, is EAGVTQFPSHSVIEKGQTVTLRCDPISGHDNLYWYRRVMGKEIKFLLHFVKESKQDESGMPNNRFLAERTGGTYSTLKVQPAELEDSGVYFCASSQVPYQGGGETQYFGPGTRLLVL.

This clone has only a few counts. The chain carries TRBV27 and TRBJ2-3, with D possibly TRBD2 on 6 matching bases. V was trimmed by 5 bases and J by 3 bases, leaving 12 bases between them. The CDR3 length is 14 residues. In germline, CDR1 is MNHEY, CDR2 SMNVEV (reference sequence). CDR3 DNA: TGTGCCAGCAGTCTTCTAGCGAGGACAGATACGCAGTATTTT. Residues: CASSLLARTDTQYF.

This rearrangement joins TRBV19 to TRBJ2-7; no reliable D call. This CDR3 spans 15 amino acids. Germline V gives CDR1 LNHDA, CDR2 SQIVND (reference sequence). Between the trimmed V and J ends, which lost 3 bases and 0 bases, there was a span of 12 bases. The CDR3 sequence is CASSIMTQGSYEQYF. The DNA of the CDR3 is TGTGCCAGTAGTATCATGACTCAAGGCTCCTACGAGCAGTACTTC.

The chain uses TRBV4-3 and TRBJ2-2, with a weak D call TRBD1 (6 bases). Per the germline V gene, CDR1 is LGHNA and CDR2 is YSLEER. The CDR3 loop spans 17 amino acids. V lost 2 bases and J lost 3, with 16 bases in between. This CDR3 is CASSQNYRDVDTGELFF. The CDR3 DNA is TGCGCCAGCAGCCAAAATTACAGGGATGTGGACACCGGGGAGCTGTTTTTT.

V is TRBV27 and J is TRBJ1-2; no definite D call. With 6 bases removed from V and 2 bases from J, the gap between germline ends came to 13 bases. The V gene's germline CDR1 is MNHEY and CDR2 SMNVEV (reference sequence). The CDR3 spans 14 residues. The CDR3 loop reads CASREDGRNYGYTF. CDR3 coding DNA: TGTGCCAGCAGGGAGGACGGACGGAACTATGGCTACACCTTC.

The gene calls are TRBV5-1 and TRBJ2-5; 14 nucleotides agree with TRBD2. The V and J ends lost 4 bases and 5 bases, in that order; junction bases with no gene match: 4. From germline, CDR1 is SGHRS and CDR2 YFSETQ. The CDR3 length is 15 residues. CDR3 amino acids: CASSRGTSGSETQYF. The CDR3 DNA is TGCGCCAGCAGCCGTGGGACTAGCGGGAGCGAGACCCAGTACTTC.